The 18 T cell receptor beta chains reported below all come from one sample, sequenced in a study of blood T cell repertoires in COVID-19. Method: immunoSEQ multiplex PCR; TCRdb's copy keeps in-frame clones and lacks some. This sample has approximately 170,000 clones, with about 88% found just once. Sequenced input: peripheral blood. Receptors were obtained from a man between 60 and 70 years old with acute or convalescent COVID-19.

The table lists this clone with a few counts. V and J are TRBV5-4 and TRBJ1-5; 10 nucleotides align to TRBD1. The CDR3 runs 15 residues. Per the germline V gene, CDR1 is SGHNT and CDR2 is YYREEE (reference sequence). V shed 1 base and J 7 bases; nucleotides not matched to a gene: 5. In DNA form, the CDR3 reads TGTGCCAGCAGCTTGTTCGGGACAGGGGTACAGCCCCAGCATTTT. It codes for CASSLFGTGVQPQHF.

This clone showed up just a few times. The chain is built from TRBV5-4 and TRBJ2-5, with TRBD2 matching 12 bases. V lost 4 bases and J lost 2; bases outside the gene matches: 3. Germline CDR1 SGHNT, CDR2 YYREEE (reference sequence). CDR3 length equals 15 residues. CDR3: CASSVLAGGQETQYF. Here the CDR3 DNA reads TGTGCCAGCAGCGTCCTAGCGGGGGGGCAAGAGACCCAGTACTTC.

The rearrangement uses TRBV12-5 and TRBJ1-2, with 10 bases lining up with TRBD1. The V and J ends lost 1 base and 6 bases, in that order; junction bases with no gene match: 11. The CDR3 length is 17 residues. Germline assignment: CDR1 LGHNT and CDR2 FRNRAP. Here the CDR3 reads CASGLATGTGDMNGYTF. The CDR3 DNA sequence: TGTGCTAGTGGTTTGGCGACCGGGACAGGGGATATGAATGGCTACACCTTC.

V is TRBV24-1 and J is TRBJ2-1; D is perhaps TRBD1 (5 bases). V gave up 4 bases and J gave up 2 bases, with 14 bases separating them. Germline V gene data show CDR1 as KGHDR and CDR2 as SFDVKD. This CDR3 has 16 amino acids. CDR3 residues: CATSDRQGIAYNEQFF. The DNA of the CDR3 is TGTGCCACCAGTGACCGGCAGGGTATCGCCTACAATGAGCAGTTCTTC.

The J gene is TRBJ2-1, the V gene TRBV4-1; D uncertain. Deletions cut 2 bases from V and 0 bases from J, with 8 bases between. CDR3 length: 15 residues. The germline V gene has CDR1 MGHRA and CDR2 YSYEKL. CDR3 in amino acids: CASSQTLSSYNEQFF. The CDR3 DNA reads TGCGCCAGCAGCCAAACCCTTAGCTCCTACAATGAGCAGTTCTTC.

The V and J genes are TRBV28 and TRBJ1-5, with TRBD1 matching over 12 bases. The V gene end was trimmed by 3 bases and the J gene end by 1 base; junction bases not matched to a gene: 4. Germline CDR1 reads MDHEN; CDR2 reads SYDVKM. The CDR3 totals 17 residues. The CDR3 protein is CASSLGQGAGSNQPQHF. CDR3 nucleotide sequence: TGTGCCAGCAGTTTGGGACAGGGGGCGGGGAGCAATCAGCCCCAGCATTTT.

This chain's CDR3 is CAWKGRGNTEAFF. The CDR3 DNA sequence: TGTGCCTGGAAAGGCAGGGGGAACACTGAAGCTTTCTTT. The V call is TRBV30, the J call TRBJ1-1; D possibly corresponds to TRBD1 (6 bases). There are 13 residues in the CDR3. From germline, CDR1 is GTSNPN and CDR2 SVGIG (reference sequence). The V gene lost 4 bases and the J gene lost 1 base, with 10 bases spanning the gap.

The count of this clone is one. The CDR3 bases are TGTGCCAGCAGTTATGGACAGAGCCTGCTGAACACTGAAGCTTTCTTT. This sequence encodes CASSYGQSLLNTEAFF. This chain connects TRBV6-6 to TRBJ1-1; the D gene is possibly TRBD1 (6 bases). Germline V gene lookup returns CDR1 MNHNY and CDR2 SVGAGI (reference sequence). The CDR3 contains 16 residues. Trimming stripped 3 bases from V and 0 bases from J, with 14 bases between.

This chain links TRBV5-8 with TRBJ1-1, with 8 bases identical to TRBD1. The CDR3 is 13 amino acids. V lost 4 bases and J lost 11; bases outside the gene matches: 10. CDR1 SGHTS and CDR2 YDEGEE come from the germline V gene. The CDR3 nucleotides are TGTGCCAGCAGCGTTAGGACAGGGCTAAGGGCTTTCTTT. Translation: CASSVRTGLRAFF.

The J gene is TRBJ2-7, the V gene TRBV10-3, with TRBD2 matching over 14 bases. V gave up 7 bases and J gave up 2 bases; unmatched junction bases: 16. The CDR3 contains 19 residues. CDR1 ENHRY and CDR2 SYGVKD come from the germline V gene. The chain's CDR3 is CAITPSGLAGVLFPYEQYF. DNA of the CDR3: TGTGCCATCACACCCTCGGGACTAGCGGGAGTACTTTTCCCCTACGAGCAGTACTTC.

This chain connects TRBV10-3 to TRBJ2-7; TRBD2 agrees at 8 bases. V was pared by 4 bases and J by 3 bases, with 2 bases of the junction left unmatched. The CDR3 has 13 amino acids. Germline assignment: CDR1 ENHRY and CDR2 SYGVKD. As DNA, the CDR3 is TGTGCCATCAGTGGCGGGACTAGCTACGAGCAGTACTTC. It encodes CAISGGTSYEQYF.

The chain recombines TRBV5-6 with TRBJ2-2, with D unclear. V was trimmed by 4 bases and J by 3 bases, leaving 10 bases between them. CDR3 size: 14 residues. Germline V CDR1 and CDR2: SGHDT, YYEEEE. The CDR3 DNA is TGTGCCAGCAGCCCCTTACGGGACACCGGGGAGCTGTTTTTT. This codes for CASSPLRDTGELFF.

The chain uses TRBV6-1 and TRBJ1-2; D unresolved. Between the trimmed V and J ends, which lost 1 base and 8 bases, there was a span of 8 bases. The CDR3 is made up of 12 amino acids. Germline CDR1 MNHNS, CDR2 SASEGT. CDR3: CASSEERRGYTF. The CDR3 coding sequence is TGTGCCAGCAGTGAAGAGAGGCGCGGCTACACCTTC.

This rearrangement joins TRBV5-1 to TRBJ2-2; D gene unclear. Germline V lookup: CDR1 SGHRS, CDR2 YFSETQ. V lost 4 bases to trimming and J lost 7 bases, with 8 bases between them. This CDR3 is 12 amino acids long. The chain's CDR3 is CASSPYSGELFF. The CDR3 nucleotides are TGCGCCAGCAGCCCGTACAGCGGGGAGCTGTTTTTT.

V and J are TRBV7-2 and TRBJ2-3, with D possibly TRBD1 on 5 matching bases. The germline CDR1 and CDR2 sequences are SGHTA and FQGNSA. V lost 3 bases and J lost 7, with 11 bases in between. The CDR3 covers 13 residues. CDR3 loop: CASSFLPGNTQYF. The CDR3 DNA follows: TGTGCCAGCAGCTTTCTCCCAGGGAATACGCAGTATTTT.

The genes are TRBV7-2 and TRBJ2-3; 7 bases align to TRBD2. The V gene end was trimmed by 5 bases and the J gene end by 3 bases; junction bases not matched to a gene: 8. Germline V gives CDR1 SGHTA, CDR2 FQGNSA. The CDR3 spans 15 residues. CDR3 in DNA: TGTGCCAGCAGCCCCCGCGGGGAGGGGACAGATACGCAGTATTTT. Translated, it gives CASSPRGEGTDTQYF.

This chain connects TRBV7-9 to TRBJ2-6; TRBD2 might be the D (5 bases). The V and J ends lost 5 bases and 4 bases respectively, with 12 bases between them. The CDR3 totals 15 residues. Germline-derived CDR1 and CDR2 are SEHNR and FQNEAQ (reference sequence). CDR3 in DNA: TGTGCCAGCAGCGCGAGCGGAACGGGGGCCAACGTCCTGACTTTC. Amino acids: CASSASGTGANVLTF. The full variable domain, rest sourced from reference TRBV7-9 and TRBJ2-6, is DTGVSQNPRHKITKRGQNVTFRCDPISEHNRLYWYRQTLGQGPEFLTYFQNEAQLEKSRLLSDRFSAERPKGSFSTLEIQRTEQGDSAMYLCASSASGTGANVLTFGAGSRLTVL.

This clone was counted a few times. DNA of the CDR3: TGCAGCGTCGCGTGGTCGGGCAATCAGCCCCAGCATTTT. This encodes CSVAWSGNQPQHF. This chain uses TRBV29-1 with TRBJ1-5; D remains ambiguous. Germline lookup yields CDR1 SQVTM and CDR2 ANQGSEA. The V end lost 6 bases, the J end lost 2 bases, and 11 bases lay between the germline ends. This CDR3 is built from 13 residues.